Shown below are 8 T cell receptor beta chains from a single sample sequenced in a study of T cells in localized non-small cell lung cancer (dated by TCRdb to 2018 to 2021). The library was prepared using the immunoSEQ multiplex PCR assay. Sourced from immuneACCESS, this table was stored by TCRdb with only in-frame sequences that have V and J called. A share of the clones is absent; for the studies checked, an unresolved V gene accounts for under half, and the remainder has no known explanation. The sample yields roughly 14,000 clones; 80% to 85% were counted once. The biggest ten clones account for around 4% of the sample. The sequencing used peripheral blood, collected before any cancer treatment. The receptors come from a female donor older than 55 with stage I squamous cell lung carcinoma.

The rearrangement links TRBV7-9 to TRBJ1-6, with a tentative D call TRBD1 (5 bases). The germline V gene encodes CDR1 SEHNR and CDR2 FQNEAQ (reference sequence). The CDR3 is 14 residues long. Trimming took off 8 bases at V and 9 bases at J, with 17 bases between the two ends. In nucleotides, the CDR3 is TGTGCCAGCTCCGGAGGGGCGCAGGCTTCACCCCTCCACTTT. Its translation is CASSGGAQASPLHF.

The V and J genes are TRBV18 and TRBJ1-2, with 9 bases aligning to TRBD1. Germline V gene data show CDR1 as KGHSH and CDR2 as LQKENI. The CDR3 totals 14 residues. The ends lost 5 bases at V and 4 bases at J; junction bases unmatched: 5. Here the CDR3 DNA reads TGTGCCAGCTCAACGGGACAGGGAATCTATGGCTACACCTTC. Translation: CASSTGQGIYGYTF. The full variable domain, completed using reference TRBV18 and TRBJ1-2, is NAGVMQNPRHLVRRRGQEARLRCSPMKGHSHVYWYRQLPEEGLKFMVYLQKENIIDESGMPKERFSAEFPKEGPSILRIQQVVRGDSAAYFCASSTGQGIYGYTFGSGTRLTVV.

V and J are TRBV19 and TRBJ1-2; possible D gene TRBD1, 6 bases. The CDR3 loop spans 15 amino acids. Germline CDR1 LNHDA, CDR2 SQIVND (reference sequence). V was pared by 5 bases and J by 0 bases, with 13 bases between. The CDR3 DNA reads as TGTGCCAGTAGTGATCCCGGGACATCTAACTATGGCTACACCTTC. Its protein product is CASSDPGTSNYGYTF. The full variable domain, its missing parts supplied by reference TRBV19 and TRBJ1-2, is DGGITQSPKYLFRKEGQNVTLSCEQNLNHDAMYWYRQDPGQGLRLIYYSQIVNDFQKGDIAEGYSVSREKKESFPLTVTSAQKNPTAFYLCASSDPGTSNYGYTFGSGTRLTVV.

The chain links TRBV27 to TRBJ1-3; D perhaps matches TRBD1 (5 bases). Germline V CDR1 and CDR2: MNHEY, SMNVEV (reference sequence). Deletions cut 5 bases from V and 5 bases from J, with 10 bases between. This CDR3 region has 13 residues. CDR3 protein: CASSRGDRNTIYF. CDR3 in DNA: TGTGCCAGCAGTCGGGGGGATCGAAACACCATATATTTT.

This clone occurred a few times. This chain connects TRBV7-2 to TRBJ2-3; no reliable D call. This CDR3 spans 16 amino acids. Germline V gene sequence: CDR1 SGHTA, CDR2 FQGNSA. Deletions cut 2 bases from V and 4 bases from J, with 16 bases between. The chain's CDR3 is CASSLLPSSRADTQYF. CDR3 DNA: TGTGCCAGCAGCTTATTACCGTCAAGCCGCGCAGATACGCAGTATTTT.

The chain joins TRBV7-2 to TRBJ2-2; TRBD2 matches 13 bases. After removal of 5 bases from V and 3 bases from J, the junction contained 0 bases not matched to a gene. The CDR3 loop spans 15 amino acids. Germline values: CDR1 SGHTA, CDR2 FQGNSA. The CDR3 bases are TGTGCCAGCAGCACTAGCGGGGGGGACACCGGGGAGCTGTTTTTT. It translates to CASSTSGGDTGELFF.

The CDR3: CASSQDASGARANVLTF. For the CDR3, the DNA is TGCGCCAGCAGCCAAGATGCCTCCGGAGCTAGAGCCAACGTCCTGACTTTC. The chain combines TRBV4-3 with TRBJ2-6; no firm D call. CDR3 length: 17 amino acids. CDR1 LGHNA and CDR2 YSLEER come from the germline V gene. The germline V and J ends were trimmed by 0 bases and 7 bases, with 16 bases remaining between them.

This clone was found a few times. V gene TRBV6-5 combines with J gene TRBJ2-7; perhaps D is TRBD1 or TRBD2 (6 bases each). From germline, CDR1 is MNHEY and CDR2 SVGAGI. The CDR3 runs to 15 residues. Trimming removed 7 bases at V and 2 bases at J, with 18 bases between. The DNA of the CDR3 is TGTGCCAGCAAGGGGGGAGGAGACGGACCCTACGAGCAGTACTTC. Translating gives CASKGGGDGPYEQYF.